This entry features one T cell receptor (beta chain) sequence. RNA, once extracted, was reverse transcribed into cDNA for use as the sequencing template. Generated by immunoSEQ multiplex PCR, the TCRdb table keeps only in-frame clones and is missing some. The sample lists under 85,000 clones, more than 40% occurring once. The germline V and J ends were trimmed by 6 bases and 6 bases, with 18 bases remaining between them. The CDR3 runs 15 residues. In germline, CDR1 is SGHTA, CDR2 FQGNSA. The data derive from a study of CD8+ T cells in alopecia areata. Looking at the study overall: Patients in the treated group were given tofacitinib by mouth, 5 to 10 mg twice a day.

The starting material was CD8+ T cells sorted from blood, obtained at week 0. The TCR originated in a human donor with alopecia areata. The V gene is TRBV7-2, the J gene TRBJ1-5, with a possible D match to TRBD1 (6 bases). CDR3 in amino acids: CASSSPTGNGQPQHF. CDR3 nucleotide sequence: TGTGCCAGCAGTTCCCCCACAGGGAATGGTCAGCCCCAGCATTTT.